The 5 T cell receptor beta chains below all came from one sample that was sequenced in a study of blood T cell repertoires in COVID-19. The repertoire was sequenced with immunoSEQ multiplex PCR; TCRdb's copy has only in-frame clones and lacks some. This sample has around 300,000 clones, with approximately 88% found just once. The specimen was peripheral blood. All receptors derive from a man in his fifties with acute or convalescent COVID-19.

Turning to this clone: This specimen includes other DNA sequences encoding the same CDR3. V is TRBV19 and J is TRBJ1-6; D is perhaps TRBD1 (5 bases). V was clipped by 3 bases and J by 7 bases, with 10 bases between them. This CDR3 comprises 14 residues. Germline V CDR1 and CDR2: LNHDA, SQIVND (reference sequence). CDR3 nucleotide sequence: TGTGCCAGTAGTATTTCGGGGGACAATTCACCCCTCCACTTT. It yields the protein CASSISGDNSPLHF. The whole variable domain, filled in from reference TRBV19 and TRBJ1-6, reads DGGITQSPKYLFRKEGQNVTLSCEQNLNHDAMYWYRQDPGQGLRLIYYSQIVNDFQKGDIAEGYSVSREKKESFPLTVTSAQKNPTAFYLCASSISGDNSPLHFGNGTRLTVT.

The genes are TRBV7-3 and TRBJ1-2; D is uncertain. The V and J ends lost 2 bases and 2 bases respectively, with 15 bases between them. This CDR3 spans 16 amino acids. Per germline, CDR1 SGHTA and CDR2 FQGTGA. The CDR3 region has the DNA TGTGCCAGCAGCTTACACCACAACCCGGGGAACTATGGCTACACCTTC. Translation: CASSLHHNPGNYGYTF. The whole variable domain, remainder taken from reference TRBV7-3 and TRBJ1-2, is GAGVSQTPSNKVTEKGKYVELRCDPISGHTALYWYRQSLGQGPEFLIYFQGTGAADDSGLPNDRFFAVRPEGSVSTLKIQRTERGDSAVYLCASSLHHNPGNYGYTFGSGTRLTVV.

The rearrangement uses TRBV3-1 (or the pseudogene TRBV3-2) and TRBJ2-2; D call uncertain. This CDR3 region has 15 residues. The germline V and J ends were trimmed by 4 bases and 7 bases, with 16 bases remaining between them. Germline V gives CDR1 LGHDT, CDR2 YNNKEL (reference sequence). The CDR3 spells CASSPQALSGGELFF. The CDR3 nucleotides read TGTGCCAGCAGCCCCCAAGCCCTATCCGGCGGGGAGCTGTTTTTT.

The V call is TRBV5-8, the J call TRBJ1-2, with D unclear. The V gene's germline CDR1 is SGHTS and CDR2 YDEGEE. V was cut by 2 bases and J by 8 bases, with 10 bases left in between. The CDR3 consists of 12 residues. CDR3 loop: CASSFRMQGYTF. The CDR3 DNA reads TGTGCCAGCAGCTTCAGGATGCAGGGCTACACCTTC.

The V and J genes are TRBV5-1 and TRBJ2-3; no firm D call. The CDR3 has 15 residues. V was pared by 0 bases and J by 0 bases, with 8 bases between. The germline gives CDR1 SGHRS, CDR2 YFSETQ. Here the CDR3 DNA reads TGCGCCAGCAGCTTGGTGACGGGTAGCACAGATACGCAGTATTTT. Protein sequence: CASSLVTGSTDTQYF.